A selection of T cell receptor beta chains follows, all from one sample in a study of T cells in Graves' hyperthyroidism and ophthalmopathy. TCRdb analysed the multiplex PCR reads with MiXCR anew, one entry per CDR3 protein. The repertoire holds 600,000 to 750,000 distinct CDR3 sequences, with around 16% as singletons. Sequencing was carried out using blood. All receptors derive from a man aged 45-65 years with Graves' hyperthyroidism. Each CDR3 is given with its conserved first and last residue. A D gene is named only where the DNA matches it firmly. Size tells how often a clone was seen (once, few, many) or the class of an expanded clone, and some rows leave it out.

j_gene | v_gene | d_gene | len | abundance | CDR3nt | CDR3aa
TRBJ2-1 | TRBV28 | TRBD1 | 11 | once | TGTGCCAGCAGTTTAGGACAGGGCATGTTCTTC | CASSLGQGMFF
TRBJ2-3 | TRBV27 | TRBD2 | 18 | many | TGTGCCAGCAGTTTATCCCCTAGCGGGAGGGCCCGGGCAGATACGCAGTATTTT | CASSLSPSGRARADTQYF
TRBJ2-1 | TRBV7-8 | TRBD2 | 16 | many | TGTGCCAGCAGCCAGCCACTAGCGGTAACCTACAATGAGCAGTTCTTC | CASSQPLAVTYNEQFF
TRBJ1-4 | TRBV5-1 | . | 18 | . | TGCGCCAGCAGCTTGAGTAGGGGCTCTGTTGCAACTAATGAAAAACTGTTTTTT | CASSLSRGSVATNEKLFF
TRBJ2-3 | TRBV18 | TRBD1 | 18 | few | TGTGCCAGCTCGTCCCCGGGACAGAAGAAAACTAGCACAGATACGCAGTATTTT | CASSSPGQKKTSTDTQYF
TRBJ1-5 | TRBV19 | . | 14 | . | TGTGCCAGTAGTATTTCGCAGTTCAATCAGCCCCAGCATTTT | CASSISQFNQPQHF
TRBJ2-7 | TRBV7-8 | TRBD2 | 14 | many | TGTGCCAGCAGCGGTAGCGGGAGGGACTACGAGCAGTACTTC | CASSGSGRDYEQYF
TRBJ2-2 | TRBV6-1 | . | 15 | few | TGTGCCAGCAGTGCGCGGAACAGAAACACCGGGGAGCTGTTTTTT | CASSARNRNTGELFF
TRBJ2-2 | TRBV5-1 | TRBD1 | 16 | many | TGCGCCAGCAGCTTGGGGACAGGGACCTTCACCGGGGAGCTGTTTTTT | CASSLGTGTFTGELFF
TRBJ1-1 | TRBV19 | . | 14 | . | TGTGCCAGTAGTATAACCGGGGGTGAGGCTGAAGCTTTCTTT | CASSITGGEAEAFF
TRBJ2-7 | TRBV20-1 | . | 14 | few | TGCAGTGGCGGGGATCGGGGTACCTGGTACGAGCAGTACTTC | CSGGDRGTWYEQYF
TRBJ2-7 | TRBV7-3 | . | 13 | . | TGTGCCAGCAGCTTAGGCGGGCCCGACGAGCAGTACTTC | CASSLGGPDEQYF
TRBJ2-3 | TRBV18 | TRBD1 | 14 | many | TGTGCCAGCTCACCGACAGGGAGCACAGATACGCAGTATTTT | CASSPTGSTDTQYF
TRBJ2-3 | TRBV7-3 | . | 14 | many | TGTGCCAGCAGCTTATCCCCTAGCACAGATACGCAGTATTTT | CASSLSPSTDTQYF
TRBJ1-4 | TRBV12-3/TRBV12-4 | . | 14 | many | TGTGCCAGCAGTTTCCGGGACGGCAATGAAAAACTGTTTTTT | CASSFRDGNEKLFF